This T cell receptor (beta chain) was sequenced for a study of T cell responses to AZD1222 COVID-19 vaccine. Study-wide results and caveats: Spike as a whole was targeted by vaccine-associated CD4 TCRs, dominant at 160-218 and 743-854. Seropositive status at baseline applied to only six AZD1222 recipients. White British people made up most donors, females outnumbered males, and clonal diversity was possibly underestimated.

Points on this clone: Its specificity is not known.

Some clones are missing from TCRdb's copy, which holds only in-frame ones; the method was immunoSEQ multiplex PCR. Among about 89,000 clones, around 90% were seen once, and the ten largest hold 9.5% to 13%. Looked up from germline, CDR1 is SQVTM and CDR2 is ANQGSEA. CDR3 length: 13 amino acids. Trimming took off 1 base at V and 3 bases at J, with 10 bases between the two ends. This sequence was found in an adult who received the AZD1222 COVID-19 vaccine. Sequenced material: peripheral blood, taken 28 days after the second AZD1222 dose. The chain employs TRBV29-1 and TRBJ2-7, with D perhaps matching TRBD1 (6 bases). CDR3 nucleotide sequence: TGCAGCGTTGAAGCAGGGGTGGGCTACGAGCAGTACTTC. It yields the protein CSVEAGVGYEQYF.